The 24 T cell receptor beta chains below come from one sample, sequenced in a study of cytomegalovirus exposure and HLA in healthy donors. Vbeta (60) and Jbeta (13) primers were used in the PCR. The repertoire was sequenced with immunoSEQ multiplex PCR; TCRdb's copy has only in-frame clones and lacks some. The sample lists 130,000 or so clones, just under 85% occurring once. The sample consisted of PBMCs. All receptors derive from a middle-aged woman in good health and CMV-seronegative.

The rearrangement uses TRBV6-6 and TRBJ2-2; 7 positions agree with TRBD2. The V gene end was trimmed by 2 bases and the J gene end by 7 bases; junction bases not matched to a gene: 7. Germline V gene data show CDR1 as MNHNY and CDR2 as SVGAGI (reference sequence). This CDR3 has 15 residues. The CDR3 DNA follows: TGTGCCAGCAGTTACGAGGGGAGGGCAGGCGGGGAGCTGTTTTTT. It encodes CASSYEGRAGGELFF.

This clone was observed once. The J gene is TRBJ2-1, the V gene TRBV10-2; D gene uncertain. V lost 4 bases and J 9 bases, leaving 16 bases between the germline ends. Germline V gene lookup returns CDR1 WSHSY and CDR2 SAAADI. The CDR3 sequence is 14 residues long. As DNA, the CDR3 is TGCGCCAGCAGTGGAATCACAGTTTCCGGTGAGCAGTTCTTC. Its protein product is CASSGITVSGEQFF.

The V gene is TRBV5-1, the J gene TRBJ2-1; 14 positions agree with TRBD2. J lost 8 bases, V lost 0 bases, and 4 bases had no gene match. This CDR3 has 16 residues. Germline V gene sequence: CDR1 SGHRS, CDR2 YFSETQ. In DNA form, the CDR3 reads TGCGCCAGCAGCTTGGGACTAGCGGGAGGGGAAGATGAGCAGTTCTTC. Translated: CASSLGLAGGEDEQFF.

The chain joins TRBV28 to TRBJ2-7, with 7 positions matching TRBD1. V shed 5 bases and J 4 bases; nucleotides not matched to a gene: 2. The germline V gene has CDR1 MDHEN and CDR2 SYDVKM. This CDR3 comprises 12 residues. CDR3 in amino acids: CASSQGQYEQYF. DNA for the CDR3: TGTGCCAGCAGTCAGGGACAGTACGAGCAGTACTTC. The full variable domain, completed using reference TRBV28 and TRBJ2-7, is DVKVTQSSRYLVKRTGEKVFLECVQDMDHENMFWYRQDPGLGLRLIYFSYDVKMKEKGDIPEGYSVSREKKERFSLILESASTNQTSMYLCASSQGQYEQYFGPGTRLTVT.

This clone has only a few counts. J is TRBJ1-5 and V is TRBV5-6, with D uncertain. The V gene lost 1 base and the J gene lost 6 bases, with 5 bases spanning the gap. The CDR3 runs 12 residues. Germline V CDR1 and CDR2: SGHDT, YYEEEE. The CDR3 loop is CASSLWSQPQHF. The DNA for the CDR3 is TGTGCCAGCAGCTTGTGGAGTCAGCCCCAGCATTTT.

This chain uses TRBV18 with TRBJ2-7, with 7 bases lining up with TRBD1. The J segment lost 4 bases and the V segment lost 3 bases, leaving 9 bases of the junction unmatched. The germline CDR1 and CDR2 sequences are KGHSH and LQKENI. The CDR3 extends over 15 amino acids. For the CDR3, the DNA is TGTGCCAGCTCACCCGGGGACAGCGGCCGATACGAGCAGTACTTC. This sequence encodes CASSPGDSGRYEQYF.

This clone was found once. The chain joins TRBV4-1 to TRBJ2-1; 12 bases agree with TRBD2. There are 16 residues in the CDR3. V gave up 3 bases and J gave up 5 bases; unmatched junction bases: 5. Germline V lookup: CDR1 MGHRA, CDR2 YSYEKL. CDR3 amino acids: CASSHVLAGGDNEQFF. The CDR3 bases are TGCGCCAGCAGCCATGTACTAGCGGGAGGAGACAATGAGCAGTTCTTC.

This clone was found once. This rearrangement joins TRBV28 to TRBJ1-2; a weak D match, TRBD1 (5 bases). The V end lost 5 bases, the J end lost 4 bases, and 14 bases lay between the germline ends. The CDR3 length is 14 residues. CDR1 MDHEN and CDR2 SYDVKM come from the germline V gene. CDR3 sequence: CASSEGPGGYGYTF. The DNA of the CDR3 is TGTGCCAGCAGTGAGGGGCCGGGGGGCTATGGCTACACCTTC.

The genes are TRBV4-3 and TRBJ2-5, with 12 nucleotides matching TRBD2. Looked up from germline, CDR1 is LGHNA and CDR2 is YSLEER. CDR3 length: 19 residues. Losses at the gene ends were 0 bases for V and 5 bases for J; bases not matched to a gene: 13. The CDR3 here is CASSQDPPLAGGARETQYF. The CDR3 DNA reads as TGCGCCAGCAGCCAAGATCCCCCACTAGCGGGGGGAGCTAGGGAGACCCAGTACTTC.

The chain uses TRBV7-8 and TRBJ1-5; 7 nucleotides line up with TRBD1. CDR1 SGHVS and CDR2 FQNEAQ come from the germline V gene. This CDR3 is 18 amino acids long. V shed 1 base, J shed 0 bases, and the junction held 9 bases outside the gene matches. In DNA, the CDR3 is TGTGCCAGCAGCTTAGAACGGTTGCAGGGGGATAGCAATCAGCCCCAGCATTTT. Translating it yields CASSLERLQGDSNQPQHF.

The rearrangement joins TRBV7-8 to TRBJ1-5, with unresolved D. V lost 0 bases, J lost 4 bases, and 7 bases lay in between. CDR1 is SGHVS, CDR2 FQNEAQ, per germline. The CDR3 is 14 residues long. The CDR3 protein is CASSLAFRNQPQHF. CDR3 DNA sequence: TGTGCCAGCAGCTTAGCGTTTAGAAATCAGCCCCAGCATTTT.

This chain uses TRBV27 with TRBJ1-5; D gene uncertain. The V and J ends lost 2 bases and 9 bases respectively, with 17 bases between them. This CDR3 contains 15 residues. From germline, CDR1 is MNHEY and CDR2 SMNVEV (reference sequence). The CDR3 spells CASSLRGDGFRPQHF. CDR3 sequence (DNA): TGTGCCAGCAGTTTACGGGGTGACGGGTTCCGGCCCCAGCATTTT.

This clone turned up a few times. The chain employs TRBV11-2 and TRBJ1-3, with D maybe TRBD1 (6 bases). There are 17 residues in the CDR3. Germline values: CDR1 SGHAT, CDR2 FQNNGV. Trimming took off 0 bases at V and 4 bases at J, with 16 bases between the two ends. The CDR3 nucleotides are TGTGCCAGCAGCTTAGATCGCGGGGGCGCCGTGGGAAACACCATATATTTT. Protein product: CASSLDRGGAVGNTIYF.

This chain joins TRBV10-3 and TRBJ1-3; no reliable D call. CDR1 and CDR2 from the germline V gene are ENHRY and SYGVKD. This CDR3 is built from 12 residues. Trimming stripped 6 bases from V and 7 bases from J, with 10 bases between. This chain's CDR3 is CAIRSLSNTIYF. In DNA, the CDR3 is TGTGCCATCAGGAGCCTTAGTAACACCATATATTTT.

This rearrangement joins TRBV10-3 to TRBJ2-7; TRBD1 agrees at 9 bases. The CDR3 loop spans 16 amino acids. V lost 0 bases to trimming and J lost 1 base; unmatched junction nucleotides: 4. Germline V gene data show CDR1 as ENHRY and CDR2 as SYGVKD. The CDR3 coding sequence is TGTGCCATCAGTGAGTCCTGGGGGACAGGGTCCTACGAGCAGTACTTC. Its protein product is CAISESWGTGSYEQYF.

The V call is TRBV28, the J call TRBJ1-4, with D possibly matching TRBD1 (6 bases). CDR3 length equals 13 residues. The germline V and J ends were trimmed by 3 bases and 6 bases, with 8 bases remaining between them. The germline gives CDR1 MDHEN, CDR2 SYDVKM. DNA for the CDR3: TGTGCCAGCAGTTTTACAGGGTATGAAAAACTGTTTTTT. Protein sequence: CASSFTGYEKLFF.

This rearrangement joins TRBV5-1 to TRBJ2-5; 7 positions match TRBD1. Losses at the gene ends were 2 bases for V and 2 bases for J; bases not matched to a gene: 6. The CDR3 sequence is 15 residues long. From germline, CDR1 is SGHRS and CDR2 YFSETQ. Written as DNA, the CDR3 is TGCGCCAGCAGCTTACAGGGACAGCCACAAGAGACCCAGTACTTC. Protein: CASSLQGQPQETQYF.

The CDR3: CASSLSKGYEQYF. The CDR3 nucleotides are TGTGCCAGCAGCTTAAGCAAGGGGTACGAGCAGTACTTC. The V call is TRBV7-7, the J call TRBJ2-5; perhaps TRBD1 as D (5 bases). The J call may be incorrect, as the DNA end agrees better with TRBJ2-7. In germline, CDR1 is SSHAT, CDR2 FNYEAQ (reference sequence). This CDR3 comprises 13 residues.

The chain has TRBV9 and TRBJ1-2; D is unclear. Between the trimmed V and J ends, which lost 2 bases and 4 bases, there was a span of 15 bases. Germline V gives CDR1 SGDLS, CDR2 YYNGEE. The length of the CDR3 is 15 residues. As DNA, the CDR3 is TGTGCCAGCAGCGTCGGGCCAGAGGGAACCTATGGCTACACCTTC. It is translated as CASSVGPEGTYGYTF. The full variable domain, with the rest looked up from reference TRBV9 and TRBJ1-2, is DSGVTQTPKHLITATGQRVTLRCSPRSGDLSVYWYQQSLDQGLQFLIQYYNGEERAKGNILERFSAQQFPDLHSELNLSSLELGDSALYFCASSVGPEGTYGYTFGSGTRLTVV.

This rearrangement joins TRBV9 to TRBJ1-1; TRBD1 matches at 9 bases. CDR1 is SGDLS, CDR2 YYNGEE, per germline. V trimming: 4 bases; J trimming: 11 bases; junction bases outside the gene matches: 6. The CDR3 length is 12 residues. For the CDR3, the DNA is TGTGCCAGCAGCACCGGACAGGGGAGGGCTTTCTTT. Protein sequence: CASSTGQGRAFF.

This sequence joins TRBV10-3 and TRBJ2-1, with 8 bases lining up with TRBD2. Per germline, CDR1 ENHRY and CDR2 SYGVKD. The V segment lost 3 bases and the J segment 7 bases; nucleotides outside the gene matches: 5. The CDR3 contains 14 residues. CDR3 DNA sequence: TGTGCCATCAGTGATTTAGCGGGAACGAATGAGCAGTTCTTC. Its protein is CAISDLAGTNEQFF.

The chain uses TRBV19 and TRBJ2-1, with 15 bases fitting TRBD2. This CDR3 spans 18 amino acids. Trimming removed 4 bases from V and 4 bases from J; junction bases left unmatched: 8. CDR1 is LNHDA, CDR2 SQIVND, per germline (reference sequence). The CDR3 sequence is CASSNLGTSGRFYNEQFF. In nucleotides, the CDR3 is TGTGCCAGTAGTAACCTCGGGACTAGCGGGAGGTTTTACAATGAGCAGTTCTTC.

The chain joins TRBV10-1 to TRBJ2-1, with D possibly matching TRBD2 (6 bases). Trimming removed 0 bases from V and 7 bases from J, with 16 bases in between. Germline V gene sequence: CDR1 WNHNN, CDR2 SYGVQD (reference sequence). CDR3 length: 16 residues. The CDR3: CASSESIVWGVNEQFF. DNA of the CDR3: TGCGCCAGCAGTGAGTCTATAGTCTGGGGGGTGAATGAGCAGTTCTTC.

This chain uses TRBV29-1 with TRBJ2-7; D remains ambiguous. The CDR3 runs 12 residues. Germline CDR1 is SQVTM and CDR2 is ANQGSEA. V was trimmed by 8 bases and J by 6 bases, leaving 17 bases between them. CDR3 sequence reads: CSPLIDSPEQYF. The CDR3 bases are TGCAGCCCACTGATAGACTCACCCGAGCAGTACTTC.